The 24 T cell receptor beta chains below come from one sample, sequenced in a study of CD8 T cells in ankylosing spondylitis. Each CDR3 protein gets one entry after TCRdb re-called the 5' RACE reads with MiXCR. The table lists about 140,000 distinct CDR3 sequences, approximately 9.2% of them singletons, with about 7.1% in the top ten. Sequencing was carried out using synovial fluid, either unsorted or a sorted T cell fraction (not recorded which). These TCRs come from a male donor with ankylosing spondylitis.

This clonotype was seen a few times. The rearrangement joins TRBV7-2 to TRBJ2-2; D is unresolved. Trimming removed 0 bases at V and 5 bases at J, with 7 bases between. This CDR3 spans 14 amino acids. CDR1 is SGHTA and CDR2 is FQGNSA in the germline V gene. The CDR3 reads CASSLARLTGELFF. Here the CDR3 DNA reads TGTGCCAGCAGCTTAGCGCGGCTAACCGGGGAGCTGTTTTTT. Full variable domain (missing parts from reference TRBV7-2 and TRBJ2-2): GAGVSQSPSNKVTEKGKDVELRCDPISGHTALYWYRQSLGQGLEFLIYFQGNSAPDKSGLPSDRFSAERTGGSVSTLTIQRTQQEDSAVYLCASSLARLTGELFFGEGSRLTVL.

The genes are TRBV11-2 and TRBJ2-1, with 14 bases fitting TRBD2. The CDR3 is 16 amino acids. V shed 4 bases, J shed 9 bases, and the junction held 8 bases outside the gene matches. Germline CDR1 and CDR2: SGHAT and FQNNGV. The CDR3: CASSSGTSGRWGEQFF. CDR3 DNA: TGTGCCAGCAGCTCCGGGACTAGCGGGAGATGGGGTGAGCAGTTCTTC.

This sequence joins TRBV7-9 and TRBJ2-1, with TRBD2 as a possible D gene (6 bases). CDR1 and CDR2 from the germline V gene are SEHNR and FQNEAQ (reference sequence). Between the trimmed V and J ends, which lost 7 bases and 0 bases, there was a span of 10 bases. The CDR3 runs 14 residues. The CDR3 DNA reads as TGTGCCAGCACAGGAGGGTACTCCTACAATGAGCAGTTCTTC. Translating gives CASTGGYSYNEQFF.

The CDR3 loop is CSAPRTAGFGNTIYF. The DNA of the CDR3 is TGCAGTGCTCCCAGGACGGCGGGGTTCGGAAACACCATATATTTT. The chain couples TRBV20-1 to TRBJ1-3; D gene unclear. V shed 5 bases and J shed 4 bases, with 18 bases lying between them. From germline, CDR1 is DFQATT and CDR2 SNEGSKA (reference sequence). The CDR3 spans 15 residues.

V is TRBV19 and J is TRBJ2-5, with TRBD1 as a possible D gene (5 bases). Trimming pared 6 bases from V and 2 bases from J, leaving 19 bases between. CDR3 length equals 16 residues. CDR1 is LNHDA, CDR2 SQIVND, per germline (reference sequence). The CDR3: CASSLPRGRGQETQYF. The CDR3 DNA is TGTGCCAGTAGCCTCCCAAGGGGTCGAGGACAAGAGACCCAGTACTTC. The full variable domain, rest sourced from reference TRBV19 and TRBJ2-5, is DGGITQSPKYLFRKEGQNVTLSCEQNLNHDAMYWYRQDPGQGLRLIYYSQIVNDFQKGDIAEGYSVSREKKESFPLTVTSAQKNPTAFYLCASSLPRGRGQETQYFGPGTRLLVL.

The CDR3 reads CASSGQAGGPSGYEQYF. CDR3 in DNA: TGTGCCAGCAGTGGACAAGCGGGAGGGCCGTCGGGGTACGAGCAGTACTTC. The V call is TRBV28, the J call TRBJ2-7; 10 nucleotides align to TRBD2. CDR1 and CDR2 (germline): MDHEN, SYDVKM. V was pared by 5 bases and J by 4 bases, with 14 bases of the junction left unmatched. CDR3 length: 17 residues.

Many counts were recorded for this clonotype. This chain links TRBV10-1 with TRBJ2-2; possibly TRBD1 for D (5 bases). The CDR3 runs to 15 residues. Trimming took 4 bases from V and 4 from J, leaving 13 bases between them. CDR1 and CDR2 (germline): WNHNN, SYGVQD (reference sequence). The CDR3 loop reads CASSGWGRGTGELFF. In nucleotides, the CDR3 is TGCGCCAGCAGTGGATGGGGAAGGGGCACCGGGGAGCTGTTTTTT.

This clonotype appeared many times. The V call is TRBV7-8, the J call TRBJ2-2, with D perhaps given as TRBD1 or TRBD2 (6 bases each). The CDR3 is 16 amino acids. Germline CDR1 SGHVS, CDR2 FQNEAQ. Trimming pared 3 bases from V and 2 bases from J, leaving 13 bases between. CDR3 nucleotides: TGTGCCAGCAGCTTGGTGGAGGGGGGAAACACCGGGGAGCTGTTTTTT. It is translated as CASSLVEGGNTGELFF.

This chain links TRBV5-1 with TRBJ2-7, with D uncertain. Trimming took off 0 bases at V and 6 bases at J, with 7 bases between the two ends. From germline, CDR1 is SGHRS and CDR2 YFSETQ. CDR3 length: 12 amino acids. The chain's CDR3 is CASSLGASEQYF. Here the CDR3 DNA reads TGCGCCAGCAGCTTGGGCGCTTCCGAGCAGTACTTC.

This clonotype occurred many times. The rearrangement links TRBV4-2 to TRBJ2-7, with a tentative D call TRBD1 (6 bases). The ends were cut back, 4 bases at V and 2 bases at J, with 12 bases in the middle. Germline V lookup: CDR1 LGHNA, CDR2 YNFKEQ. CDR3 length equals 14 residues. The CDR3 protein is CASSPQGLPYEQYF. DNA of the CDR3: TGTGCCAGCAGCCCCCAGGGGCTCCCCTACGAGCAGTACTTC.

The sample holds a few counts of this clonotype. This chain connects TRBV6-1 to TRBJ1-1; D is uncertain. Trimming removed 6 bases at V and 0 bases at J, with 11 bases between. CDR3 length: 14 residues. Germline V gene lookup returns CDR1 MNHNS and CDR2 SASEGT. The chain's CDR3 is CASRGAVLNTEAFF. CDR3 DNA sequence: TGTGCCAGCAGGGGCGCGGTCTTGAACACTGAAGCTTTCTTT.

The genes are TRBV4-1 and TRBJ2-1, with D perhaps matching TRBD1 or TRBD2 (5 bases each). Trimming removed 1 base from V and 9 bases from J, with 16 bases in between. The germline V gene has CDR1 MGHRA and CDR2 YSYEKL. The CDR3 loop spans 15 amino acids. CDR3 residues: CASSQVPPGSSEQFF. The DNA for the CDR3 is TGCGCCAGCAGCCAAGTACCCCCAGGGAGTAGTGAGCAGTTCTTC.

This clonotype was observed many times. A read error may be the cause here, since a much bigger clone is one base away. The rearrangement uses TRBV20-1 and TRBJ1-5, with unresolved D. The CDR3 sequence is 12 residues long. CDR1 is DFQATT, CDR2 SNEGSKA, per germline (reference sequence). Trimming shortened V by 3 bases and J by 4 bases, and 7 bases separated the two germline ends. CDR3 sequence: CSASRLNQPQHF. The DNA of the CDR3 is TGCAGTGCTAGTCGCCTTAATCAGCCCCAGCATTTT.

V usage is TRBV4-3 and J usage is TRBJ2-7, with TRBD2 matching 10 bases. V trimming: 5 bases; J trimming: 5 bases; junction bases outside the gene matches: 9. Looked up from germline, CDR1 is LGHNA and CDR2 is YSLEER. CDR3 length equals 15 residues. This chain's CDR3 is CASSFALAGAHEQYF. CDR3 DNA sequence: TGCGCCAGCAGCTTCGCCCTAGCGGGAGCTCACGAGCAGTACTTC.

This clonotype came up a few times. This chain connects TRBV4-3 to TRBJ2-3, with 9 bases identical to TRBD2. CDR1 LGHNA and CDR2 YSLEER come from the germline V gene. The CDR3 extends over 16 amino acids. Trimming at V came to 0 bases and at J to 7 bases, leaving 8 bases not matched to a gene. The CDR3 loop reads CASSQEGGGVSNTQYF. CDR3 DNA: TGCGCCAGCAGCCAAGAAGGCGGGGGGGTTTCTAATACGCAGTATTTT.

The genes are TRBV12-3 or TRBV12-4 and TRBJ2-3; TRBD1 aligns across 9 bases. The ends lost 6 bases at V and 3 bases at J; junction bases unmatched: 10. This CDR3 region has 16 residues. Here the CDR3 DNA reads TGTGCCAGCAGACAAGAATACAGGGGGCGGACAGATACGCAGTATTTT. Residues: CASRQEYRGRTDTQYF.

This clonotype has just a few counts. CDR3 sequence (DNA): TGCAGTGCTAGTAAGGGTTACTACGAGCAGTACTTC. It translates to CSASKGYYEQYF. The genes are TRBV20-1 and TRBJ2-7; D call uncertain. V was clipped by 3 bases and J by 3 bases, with 9 bases between them. This CDR3 spans 12 amino acids. Germline CDR1 reads DFQATT; CDR2 reads SNEGSKA (reference sequence).

A few counts support this clonotype. At one boundary the junction diverges from the germline segment, which might be a read error. The V call is TRBV7-9, the J call TRBJ2-1, with 9 bases fitting TRBD2. The CDR3 consists of 14 residues. Germline V lookup: CDR1 SEHNR, CDR2 FQNEAQ (reference sequence). The CDR3 region is CASRLAGAYNEQFF. Written as DNA, the CDR3 is TGTGCCAGCAGATTAGCGGGAGCCTACAATGAGCAGTTCTTC.

This clonotype has ten or more counts. The genes are TRBV3-1 and TRBJ2-7; D is possibly TRBD2 (6 bases). The V end was cut by 4 bases, the J end by 6 bases, with 10 bases between. CDR3 length: 12 amino acids. The germline V gene has CDR1 LGHDT and CDR2 YNNKEL (reference sequence). In DNA, the CDR3 is TGTGCCAGCAGCCCGAGCGGGCGCGAGCAGTACTTC. Amino acids: CASSPSGREQYF.

This clonotype showed up just a few times. The chain couples TRBV13 to TRBJ2-1; D may be TRBD2 (5 bases). Trimming took off 3 bases at V and 5 bases at J, with 14 bases between the two ends. CDR3 size: 15 residues. CDR1 is PRHDT, CDR2 FYEKMQ, per germline (reference sequence). The CDR3 reads CASSFDPSSDNEQFF. CDR3 sequence (DNA): TGTGCCAGCAGCTTCGACCCTAGCAGCGACAATGAGCAGTTCTTC.

The chain is built from TRBV24-1 and TRBJ2-5; maybe TRBD1 (5 bases). This CDR3 region has 14 residues. CDR1 and CDR2 (germline): KGHDR, SFDVKD. V was shortened by 4 bases and J by 2 bases, with 10 bases between the two germline ends. CDR3: CATSEAAGQETQYF. CDR3 nucleotide sequence: TGTGCCACCAGTGAGGCGGCAGGGCAAGAGACCCAGTACTTC.

This clonotype has at least ten counts. V and J are TRBV9 and TRBJ2-7, with 7 bases matching TRBD1. In germline, CDR1 is SGDLS, CDR2 YYNGEE. The CDR3 consists of 15 residues. With 1 base clipped from V and 2 bases from J, the junction kept 6 bases outside the gene matches. CDR3 in amino acids: CASSVLPGGPYEQYF. As DNA, the CDR3 is TGTGCCAGCAGCGTACTCCCAGGGGGTCCCTACGAGCAGTACTTC.

This clonotype was found many times. The chain carries TRBV20-1 and TRBJ2-5; D unresolved. The CDR3 is made up of 12 amino acids. Between the trimmed V and J ends, which lost 0 bases and 5 bases, there was a span of 7 bases. Germline-derived CDR1 and CDR2 are DFQATT and SNEGSKA (reference sequence). CDR3 sequence (DNA): TGCAGTGCTAGAGATCTAGGCGAGACCCAGTACTTC. Its translation: CSARDLGETQYF.

Ten or more counts support this clonotype. The J gene is TRBJ2-1, the V gene TRBV5-1; D is unclear. Trimming took 0 bases from V and 2 from J, leaving 9 bases between them. Germline assignment: CDR1 SGHRS and CDR2 YFSETQ. There are 15 residues in the CDR3. As DNA, the CDR3 is TGCGCCAGCAGCTTGGAAGACATTGCCTACAATGAGCAGTTCTTC. The encoded protein is CASSLEDIAYNEQFF. Using reference TRBV5-1 and TRBJ2-1 for the parts outside the CDR3, the full variable domain is KAGVTQTPRYLIKTRGQQVTLSCSPISGHRSVSWYQQTPGQGLQFLFEYFSETQRNKGNFPGRFSGRQFSNSRSEMNVSTLELGDSALYLCASSLEDIAYNEQFFGPGTRLTVL.